This T cell receptor (beta chain) emerged from a study of blood T cell repertoires in COVID-19. About the study: There were acute and convalescent COVID-19 samples, and they came from the United States, Italy and Spain. PBMCs, B-cell-depleted T cells, or T cells provided the cDNA or gDNA that made up the material.

In the original processing: Amplified reference gene primers provided the basis for estimating nucleated cell counts. Here immunoSEQ multiplex PCR was the method, and the copy in TCRdb shows in-frame clones only, minus some. That table is the source of V, J and clone size, and D and trimming were worked out from the DNA. The sample yields 280,000 or so clones, around 86% seen once. Per germline, CDR1 KGHSH and CDR2 LQKENI. Trimming took 3 bases from V and 7 from J; bases not matched to a gene: 6. This CDR3 comprises 14 residues. The chain uses TRBV18 and TRBJ2-1, with 7 bases fitting TRBD1. The specimen sequenced was peripheral blood. This TCR was sampled from a woman in her 30s who had recovered from COVID-19. CDR3 DNA: TGTGCCAGCTCACCCCAGGGACAGAGAAATGAGCAGTTCTTC. It is translated as CASSPQGQRNEQFF.